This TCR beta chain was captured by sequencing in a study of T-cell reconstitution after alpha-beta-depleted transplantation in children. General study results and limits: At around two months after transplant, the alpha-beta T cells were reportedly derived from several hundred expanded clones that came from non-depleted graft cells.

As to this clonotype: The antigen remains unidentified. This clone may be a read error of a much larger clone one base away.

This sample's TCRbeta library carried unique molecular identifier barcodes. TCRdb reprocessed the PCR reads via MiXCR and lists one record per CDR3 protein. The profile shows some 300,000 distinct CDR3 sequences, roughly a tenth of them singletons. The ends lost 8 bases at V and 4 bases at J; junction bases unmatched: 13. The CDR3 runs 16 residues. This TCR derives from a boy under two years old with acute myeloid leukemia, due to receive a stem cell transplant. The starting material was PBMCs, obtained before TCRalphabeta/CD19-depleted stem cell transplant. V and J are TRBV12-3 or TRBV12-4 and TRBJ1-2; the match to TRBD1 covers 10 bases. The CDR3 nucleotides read TGTGCCAGCCGTCCTCCGGGACAGGGGAGGATCTATGGCTACACCTTC. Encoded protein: CASRPPGQGRIYGYTF.